This is a list of T cell receptor beta chains from one sample in a study of T cell changes during pregnancy in multiple sclerosis. The data were produced by immunoSEQ multiplex PCR, yet TCRdb's version contains in-frame clones alone and is incomplete. The repertoire includes some 80,000 clones, about 95% of them detected once, and 0.85% to 1.2% sits in the top ten. The input for sequencing was peripheral blood, taken in the second trimester of pregnancy. These receptors all stem from a female donor with multiple sclerosis, enrolled in a pregnancy study. The CDR3 runs from the conserved cysteine through the conserved F or W. D genes are given only for firm matches. Clone size appears in some rows only: once, few, many, or a class for an expanded clone.

j_call,v_call,clone_size,d_call,cdr3_nt,cdr3_aa
TRBJ2-5,TRBV30,.,.,TGTGCCTGGAGTGTACCCGTGGAGGCCCAGTACTTC,CAWSVPVEAQYF
TRBJ2-2,TRBV11-3,.,TRBD2,TGTGCCAGCAGCTTACAGGGACTAGTAAGCACCGGGGAGCTGTTTTTT,CASSLQGLVSTGELFF
TRBJ2-1,TRBV7-3,.,TRBD2,TGTGCCAGCAGCTTAGGGACTAGCGGGAATGAGCAGTTCTTC,CASSLGTSGNEQFF
TRBJ1-5,TRBV6-6,.,.,TGTGCCAGCAGTTTACAGGGATTACAGCCCCAGCATTTT,CASSLQGLQPQHF
TRBJ1-4,TRBV5-1,.,.,TGCGCCAGCAGCTTGTCCCCAGACAGTCCCTTCAATGAAAAACTGTTTTTT,CASSLSPDSPFNEKLFF
TRBJ2-2,TRBV6-5,few,.,TGTGCCAGCAGTCACAGGTGGAACACCGGGGAGCTGTTTTTT,CASSHRWNTGELFF
TRBJ2-1,TRBV5-1,.,.,TGCGCCAGCAGCACCAAACTAGACGGCAATGAGCAGTTCTTC,CASSTKLDGNEQFF
TRBJ2-2,TRBV11-3,.,.,TGTGCCAGCAGCTTGGTAGCGGCGGACGGGGAGCTGTTTTTT,CASSLVAADGELFF
TRBJ2-2,TRBV30,once,.,TGTGCCTGGAGGACTACGGACTCGTTCACCGGGGAGCTGTTTTTT,CAWRTTDSFTGELFF
TRBJ2-1,TRBV5-1,.,TRBD2,TGCGCCAGCAGCTTACTAGCGGGAACCTACAATGAGCAGTTCTTC,CASSLLAGTYNEQFF
TRBJ2-1,TRBV9,.,TRBD2,TGTGCCAGCAGCGTAGTAGGACTAGCGGGCGATCCGGGCTCCTACAATGAGCAGTTCTTC,CASSVVGLAGDPGSYNEQFF
TRBJ2-7,TRBV7-8,.,TRBD1,TGTGCCAGCAGCTTGATGTTGGGGACAGGCCGGCACGAGCAGTACTTC,CASSLMLGTGRHEQYF
TRBJ1-1,TRBV19,.,.,TGTGCCAGTAGACCCCGGACAGAGGCGAACACTGAAGCTTTCTTT,CASRPRTEANTEAFF
TRBJ2-7,TRBV25-1,.,.,TGTGCCAGCAGTGGGCAGATCTACGAGCAGTACTTC,CASSGQIYEQYF
TRBJ2-1,TRBV18,.,TRBD1,TGTGCCAGCTCACGTGGGACAGGGGCCTACAATGAGCAGTTCTTC,CASSRGTGAYNEQFF
TRBJ2-7,TRBV4-2,.,TRBD2,TGTGCCAGCAGCCAAGTGGAACTTTCCGGGACTAGCGGACTCTACGAGCAGTACTTC,CASSQVELSGTSGLYEQYF
TRBJ1-1,TRBV4-3,.,.,TGCGCCAGCAGCCAAGATCGACAGCCTCTGAACACTGAAGCTTTCTTT,CASSQDRQPLNTEAFF
TRBJ1-1,TRBV10-3,.,.,TGTGCCATCAGTGAACGACCCCCAGGCATGAACACTGAAGCTTTCTTT,CAISERPPGMNTEAFF
TRBJ2-1,TRBV6-1,.,.,TGTGCCAGCAGATTGGGGAGCGTCCCCTACAATGAGCAGTTCTTC,CASRLGSVPYNEQFF
TRBJ1-1,TRBV19,.,TRBD1,TGTGCCAGTTCGACAGGGCGAGAGCCGGCTTTCTTT,CASSTGREPAFF
TRBJ2-5,TRBV9,.,TRBD2,TGTGCCAGCAGCTTCCCGGGGGGGGTAGAGACCCAGTACTTC,CASSFPGGVETQYF
TRBJ2-1,TRBV19,.,TRBD1,TGTGCCAGTAGTATCTACGGGACAGGGGGGCGAGATGAGCAGTTCTTC,CASSIYGTGGRDEQFF
TRBJ2-2,TRBV5-1,.,.,TGCGCCAGCAGCTTGATATCCACCGGGGAGCTGTTTTTT,CASSLISTGELFF
TRBJ2-3,TRBV28,.,TRBD1,TGTGCCAGTTCCGGGACAGGCACAGATACGCAGTATTTT,CASSGTGTDTQYF
TRBJ1-2,TRBV28,.,TRBD1,TGTGCCAGCAGGAAGACAGGGGCCGTCTATGGCTACACCTTC,CASRKTGAVYGYTF
TRBJ2-2,TRBV6-5,.,.,TGTGCCAGCAGTTTTGGAGGGGGCGACACCGGGGAGCTGTTTTTT,CASSFGGGDTGELFF
TRBJ1-2,TRBV19,.,.,TGTGCCAGTAATCAGAGGGCGGGTGGCTACACCTTC,CASNQRAGGYTF
TRBJ1-5,TRBV28,.,.,TGTGCCAGCAGTTCCGGGGAGGTGTCTTATCCTGGCAATCAGCCCCAGCATTTT,CASSSGEVSYPGNQPQHF
TRBJ1-5,TRBV30,once,.,TGTGCCTGGAGTGGAGGAATAGATCAGCCCCAGCATTTT,CAWSGGIDQPQHF
TRBJ2-3,TRBV2,.,TRBD1,TGTGCCAGCAGTGCTGGAACAGGGGGAAGCACAGATACGCAGTATTTT,CASSAGTGGSTDTQYF
TRBJ2-7,TRBV6-5,.,.,TGTGCCAGCAGTTACTCGAGGTCCTCCTACGAGCAGTACTTC,CASSYSRSSYEQYF
TRBJ2-4,TRBV12-2,.,.,TGTGCAAGTCGCGCCAAGGGGCTCCAAGGCGCCCAAAACATTCAGTACTTC,CASRAKGLQGAQNIQYF
TRBJ2-1,TRBV21-1,.,.,TGTGCCAGCACGGGGAGGGGGGGAAACAATGAGCAGTTCTTC,CASTGRGGNNEQFF
TRBJ2-1,TRBV4-3,.,TRBD2,TGCGCCAGCAGCCCTTCAGTGGCTAGCGGTTACAATGAGCAGTTCTTC,CASSPSVASGYNEQFF
TRBJ1-1,TRBV2,.,.,TGTGCCAGCAGATCCCAAGCTTACAACACTGAAGCTTTCTTT,CASRSQAYNTEAFF
TRBJ2-7,TRBV27,.,TRBD2,TGTGCCAGCAGCCTCGGGGGGGGGCGGCGCTACGAGCAGTACTTC,CASSLGGGRRYEQYF
TRBJ2-1,TRBV11-1,.,TRBD2,TGTGCCAGCAGCTCTAGCGGGAGGTACAATGAGCAGTTCTTC,CASSSSGRYNEQFF
TRBJ1-1,TRBV19,.,.,TGTGCCAGTAGTACACAGGGCCTGAACACTGAAGCTTTCTTT,CASSTQGLNTEAFF
TRBJ2-5,TRBV4-1,.,TRBD1,TGCGCCAGCAGCCAAGGATACAGGGGCACCCAGGAGACCCAGTACTTC,CASSQGYRGTQETQYF
TRBJ1-4,TRBV9,.,.,TGTGCCAGCAGCCCCGGCAGGGAAAAACTGTTTTTT,CASSPGREKLFF
TRBJ2-3,TRBV7-6,.,TRBD2,TGTGCCAGCAGCTTAGTTACGGGACTAGCGCCCACAGATACGCAGTATTTT,CASSLVTGLAPTDTQYF
TRBJ1-2,TRBV28,.,TRBD1,TGTGCCAGCAAAAGACAGGGCGGGGGCTACACCTTC,CASKRQGGGYTF
TRBJ2-2,TRBV5-5,once,.,TGTGCCAGCACCCATGAGGACGGGGAGCTGTTTTTT,CASTHEDGELFF
TRBJ2-5,TRBV18,.,.,TGTGCCAGCTCACCACCGTCAGGGCAAGAGACCCAGTACTTC,CASSPPSGQETQYF
TRBJ1-2,TRBV7-9,.,.,TGTGCCAGCAGCTCAATTCAGGGGTATGGCTACACCTTC,CASSSIQGYGYTF
TRBJ2-7,TRBV2,.,TRBD1,TGTGCCAGCACTGGGACAGCCTACGAGCAGTACTTC,CASTGTAYEQYF